Listed below are T cell receptor beta chains from one sample, sequenced in a study of control samples from healthy donors and cancer patients. Clones were read by immunoSEQ multiplex PCR, and TCRdb kept only the in-frame ones, dropping some. The sample contains 110,000 to 150,000 clones, just under 95% of which appear only once. The sample comprised blood. The receptors shown here come from a man in his thirties or forties in good health. Both conserved end residues are part of each CDR3. Each record gives: J gene, D gene, V gene, CDR3 length, clone size, CDR3 protein, CDR3 DNA. A D gene is named only where the DNA matches it firmly. Clone size is shown for a subset of rows, as once, few, many or a class of expanded clone.

j_gene: TRBJ2-1
d_gene: NA
v_gene: TRBV20-1
len: 16
abundance: NA
CDR3aa: CSASDAGGVSYNEQFF
CDR3nt: TGCAGTGCTAGTGACGCAGGGGGGGTCTCCTACAATGAGCAGTTCTTC

j_gene: TRBJ2-2
d_gene: NA
v_gene: TRBV6-2/TRBV6-3
len: 13
abundance: NA
CDR3aa: CASSYSHTGELFF
CDR3nt: TGTGCCAGCAGTTACTCGCACACCGGGGAGCTGTTTTTT

j_gene: TRBJ2-1
d_gene: NA
v_gene: TRBV4-1
len: 13
abundance: NA
CDR3aa: CASSQPEADRQFF
CDR3nt: TGCGCCAGCAGCCAACCAGAGGCGGACAGGCAGTTCTTC

j_gene: TRBJ1-4
d_gene: NA
v_gene: TRBV29-1
len: 12
abundance: NA
CDR3aa: CSAGRFGEKLFF
CDR3nt: TGCAGCGCAGGGAGGTTTGGGGAAAAACTGTTTTTT

j_gene: TRBJ1-6
d_gene: NA
v_gene: TRBV6-4
len: 13
abundance: NA
CDR3aa: CASSDRSNSPLHF
CDR3nt: TGTGCCAGCAGCGATAGGAGTAATTCACCCCTCCACTTT

j_gene: TRBJ2-7
d_gene: NA
v_gene: TRBV10-3
len: 16
abundance: NA
CDR3aa: CAISGTFYGITYEQYF
CDR3nt: TGTGCCATCAGTGGGACGTTTTACGGGATCACGTACGAGCAGTACTTC

j_gene: TRBJ1-5
d_gene: NA
v_gene: TRBV4-2
len: 13
abundance: NA
CDR3aa: CASSQKGGQPQHF
CDR3nt: TGTGCCAGCAGCCAGAAGGGGGGTCAGCCCCAGCATTTT

j_gene: TRBJ2-7
d_gene: TRBD2
v_gene: TRBV19
len: 15
abundance: once
CDR3aa: CASSFATSGGYEQYF
CDR3nt: TGTGCCAGTAGTTTCGCTACTAGCGGGGGTTACGAGCAGTACTTC

j_gene: TRBJ2-1
d_gene: TRBD1
v_gene: TRBV6-6
len: 12
abundance: NA
CDR3aa: CASRTTGNEQFF
CDR3nt: TGTGCCAGCCGTACGACAGGGAATGAGCAGTTCTTC

j_gene: TRBJ2-1
d_gene: TRBD2
v_gene: TRBV4-3
len: 16
abundance: NA
CDR3aa: CASSQVGTSGRVAQFF
CDR3nt: TGCGCCAGCAGCCAAGTTGGGACTAGCGGGAGGGTGGCGCAGTTCTTC

j_gene: TRBJ2-7
d_gene: TRBD2
v_gene: TRBV9
len: 15
abundance: NA
CDR3aa: CASSVGAGDTYEQYF
CDR3nt: TGTGCCAGCAGCGTAGGGGCGGGAGACACCTACGAGCAGTACTTC

j_gene: TRBJ2-7
d_gene: TRBD1
v_gene: TRBV27
len: 15
abundance: NA
CDR3aa: CASSLVHRGLYEQYF
CDR3nt: TGTGCCAGCAGTTTGGTCCACAGGGGGCTTTACGAGCAGTACTTC